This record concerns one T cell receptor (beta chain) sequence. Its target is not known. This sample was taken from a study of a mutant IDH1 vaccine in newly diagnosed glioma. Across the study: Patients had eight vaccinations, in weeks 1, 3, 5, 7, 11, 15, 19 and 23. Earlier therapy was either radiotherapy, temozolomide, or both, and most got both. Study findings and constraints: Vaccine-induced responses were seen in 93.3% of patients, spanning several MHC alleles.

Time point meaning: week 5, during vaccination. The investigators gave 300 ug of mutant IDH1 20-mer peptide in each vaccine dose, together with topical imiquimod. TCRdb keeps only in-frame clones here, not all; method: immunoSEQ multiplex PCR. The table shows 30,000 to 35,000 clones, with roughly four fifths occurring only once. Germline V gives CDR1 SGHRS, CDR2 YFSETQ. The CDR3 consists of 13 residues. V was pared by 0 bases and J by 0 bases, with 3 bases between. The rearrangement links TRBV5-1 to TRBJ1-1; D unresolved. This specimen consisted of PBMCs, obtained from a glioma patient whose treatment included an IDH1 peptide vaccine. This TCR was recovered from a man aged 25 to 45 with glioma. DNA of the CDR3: TGCGCCAGCAGCTTGGCTGTGAACACTGAAGCTTTCTTT. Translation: CASSLAVNTEAFF.